Listed here is a single TCR beta chain. The CDR3 runs to 15 residues. The V segment lost 4 bases and the J segment 5 bases; nucleotides outside the gene matches: 10. Germline V gene lookup returns CDR1 SNHLY and CDR2 FYNNEI. This specimen belongs to a study of T cell changes during pregnancy in multiple sclerosis. Data came from immunoSEQ multiplex PCR; TCRdb stores just in-frame clones and leaves some out. This table has about 59,000 clones, 87% appearing once. The specimen sequenced was peripheral blood from another person, used as feeder cells. This sequence was found in a human donor whose cells served as feeder cells for cultures in a pregnancy study. The chain recombines TRBV2 with TRBJ1-1; 7 positions agree with TRBD1. CDR3 DNA: TGTGCCAGCAGTGTAGGACAGGTGGGCGGGACTGAAGCTTTCTTT. Translated: CASSVGQVGGTEAFF.